A single sample gave rise to the 19 T cell receptor beta chains below, sequenced in a study of OX40 agonist ivuxolimab in advanced cancers. Data came from immunoSEQ multiplex PCR; TCRdb stores just in-frame clones and leaves some out. The table shows some 100,000 clones, with about 92% occurring only once. The specimen comprised CD4+ or CD8+ T cells sorted from blood, sampled in a trial of the OX40 agonist ivuxolimab. Every receptor here comes from an adult with an advanced solid tumor such as melanoma, head and neck, liver or kidney cancer.

The chain is built from TRBV7-9 and TRBJ2-7; D is perhaps TRBD1 (6 bases). V was trimmed by 2 bases and J by 2 bases, leaving 19 bases between them. There are 17 residues in the CDR3. Germline assignment: CDR1 SEHNR and CDR2 FQNEAQ (reference sequence). DNA of the CDR3: TGTGCCAGCAGCTTAACGCCATCCCCGACAGGCCCCTACGAGCAGTACTTC. Residues: CASSLTPSPTGPYEQYF.

The V call is TRBV6-6, the J call TRBJ2-1; D unresolved. The CDR3 is made up of 14 amino acids. Looked up from germline, CDR1 is MNHNY and CDR2 is SVGAGI (reference sequence). Trimming removed 1 base at V and 0 bases at J, with 4 bases between. CDR3: CASSYLGSYNEQFF. The DNA of the CDR3 is TGTGCCAGCAGTTACTTAGGCTCCTACAATGAGCAGTTCTTC.

This rearrangement joins TRBV27 to TRBJ1-5, with 7 bases fitting TRBD1. Germline V gives CDR1 MNHEY, CDR2 SMNVEV (reference sequence). CDR3 length: 14 residues. Unmatched junction bases numbered 3, after V lost 6 bases and J lost 1 base. The CDR3 protein is CASSRGQSNQPQHF. The CDR3 nucleotides read TGTGCCAGCAGCAGGGGACAGAGCAATCAGCCCCAGCATTTT.

The chain carries TRBV23-1 and TRBJ2-7, with TRBD1 identical over 12 bases. TRBV23-1 is given ORF status, its function remaining uncertain. This CDR3 region has 19 residues. J was trimmed by 3 bases and V by 4 bases; bases with no gene match: 16. In DNA, the CDR3 is TGCGCCAGCAGTCTCCAAAGTCCCGGGACAGGGGGCGGAAACTACGAGCAGTACTTC. As protein: CASSLQSPGTGGGNYEQYF.

This chain joins TRBV4-1 and TRBJ2-7; no clear D gene. Germline lookup yields CDR1 MGHRA and CDR2 YSYEKL. The CDR3 contains 16 residues. V was clipped by 0 bases and J by 0 bases, with 12 bases between them. The CDR3 reads CASSQEALSSSYEQYF. The CDR3 DNA sequence: TGCGCCAGCAGCCAAGAGGCGCTTAGCAGCTCCTACGAGCAGTACTTC.

The chain couples TRBV5-1 to TRBJ2-3, with D unresolved. Trimming removed 4 bases from V and 0 bases from J, with 12 bases in between. The CDR3 is made up of 15 amino acids. CDR1 SGHRS and CDR2 YFSETQ come from the germline V gene. CDR3 coding DNA: TGCGCCAGCAGCCCCGCAGGCCGTAGCACAGATACGCAGTATTTT. It specifies CASSPAGRSTDTQYF.

V and J are TRBV5-5 and TRBJ2-7; D unclear. Germline-derived CDR1 and CDR2 are SGHKS and YYEKEE (reference sequence). The V and J ends lost 0 bases and 6 bases respectively, with 7 bases between them. The CDR3 totals 12 residues. The chain's CDR3 is CASSLGVSEQYF. For the CDR3, the DNA is TGTGCCAGCAGCTTGGGGGTAAGCGAGCAGTACTTC.

The rearrangement joins TRBV29-1 to TRBJ2-7; the D gene could be TRBD1 or TRBD2 (5 bases each). The germline CDR1 and CDR2 sequences are SQVTM and ANQGSEA. The length of the CDR3 is 13 residues. Trimming pared 4 bases from V and 7 bases from J, leaving 17 bases between. As DNA, the CDR3 is TGCAGCGTTGCCCCGGGACCGCCTGAGGAGCAGTACTTC. Translating it yields CSVAPGPPEEQYF.

The rearrangement joins TRBV11-2 to TRBJ2-7; no reliable D call. The CDR3 length is 14 residues. V lost 5 bases and J lost 4, with 15 bases in between. The V gene's germline CDR1 is SGHAT and CDR2 FQNNGV. The CDR3 sequence is CASSTRASRYEQYF. The CDR3 DNA reads as TGTGCCAGCAGCACCCGAGCCAGTCGTTACGAGCAGTACTTC.

V is TRBV19 and J is TRBJ1-2; TRBD1 aligns across 9 bases. Germline loops: CDR1 LNHDA, CDR2 SQIVND (reference sequence). V lost 6 bases and J lost 3; bases outside the gene matches: 5. This CDR3 contains 14 residues. DNA of the CDR3: TGTGCCAGTAGAATGGACAGGGGATACTATGGCTACACCTTC. Its protein product is CASRMDRGYYGYTF. The full variable domain, with the rest looked up from reference TRBV19 and TRBJ1-2, is DGGITQSPKYLFRKEGQNVTLSCEQNLNHDAMYWYRQDPGQGLRLIYYSQIVNDFQKGDIAEGYSVSREKKESFPLTVTSAQKNPTAFYLCASRMDRGYYGYTFGSGTRLTVV.

The chain links TRBV6-1 to TRBJ1-2, with D possibly being TRBD1 (6 bases). The germline CDR1 and CDR2 sequences are MNHNS and SASEGT. Trimming stripped 6 bases from V and 8 bases from J, with 19 bases between. The CDR3 is 14 amino acids. The CDR3: CASSRRQDYRGYTF. The CDR3 DNA reads TGTGCCAGCAGCCGGAGACAGGACTACCGAGGCTACACCTTC.

This clone was detected only once. The V and J genes are TRBV9 and TRBJ2-2; 8 bases match TRBD2. In germline, CDR1 is SGDLS, CDR2 YYNGEE. The V gene end was trimmed by 6 bases and the J gene end by 7 bases; junction bases not matched to a gene: 5. The CDR3 covers 13 residues. CDR3 sequence reads: CASNGGRNGELFF. The CDR3 nucleotides are TGTGCCAGCAACGGCGGGAGGAACGGGGAGCTGTTTTTT.

V usage is TRBV19 and J usage is TRBJ2-7, with TRBD1 matching over 7 bases. The CDR3 runs to 12 residues. Per the germline V gene, CDR1 is LNHDA and CDR2 is SQIVND (reference sequence). J gave up 6 bases and V 6 bases, and 5 bases lay outside the gene matches. In nucleotides, the CDR3 is TGTGCCAGTAGCTTGAGGGGGCTCGAGCAGTACTTC. Protein sequence: CASSLRGLEQYF.

The chain couples TRBV7-2 to TRBJ2-1; D is perhaps TRBD2 (5 bases). V was pared by 7 bases and J by 6 bases, with 10 bases between. From germline, CDR1 is SGHTA and CDR2 FQGNSA. CDR3 length equals 12 residues. The CDR3 here is CASIGVLNEQFF. The CDR3 bases are TGTGCCAGCATCGGGGTTCTCAATGAGCAGTTCTTC.

The chain is built from TRBV6-5 and TRBJ2-5; D is perhaps TRBD1 (6 bases). V lost 5 bases to trimming and J lost 5 bases, with 12 bases between them. Germline lookup yields CDR1 MNHEY and CDR2 SVGAGI. This CDR3 is 13 amino acids long. As DNA, the CDR3 is TGTGCCAGCAGTGATACAGGGCTGGAGACCCAGTACTTC. Its protein product is CASSDTGLETQYF.

The genes are TRBV10-3 and TRBJ2-3, with 14 bases matching TRBD2. The germline V gene encodes CDR1 ENHRY and CDR2 SYGVKD. The CDR3 loop spans 16 amino acids. Trimming cost V 4 bases and J 4 bases; bases outside gene matches: 4. The CDR3 nucleotides are TGTGCCATCAGTGGGGGACTAGCGGGAGTCCCAGATACGCAGTATTTT. Translating it yields CAISGGLAGVPDTQYF.

This sequence joins TRBV9 and TRBJ2-1; the D gene is possibly TRBD2 (5 bases). The CDR3 has 13 amino acids. Trimming left V 2 bases short and J 7 bases short, with 10 bases between. Per the germline V gene, CDR1 is SGDLS and CDR2 is YYNGEE. The CDR3 is CASSVSVPNEQFF. CDR3 nucleotides: TGTGCCAGCAGCGTTAGCGTCCCTAATGAGCAGTTCTTC.

In its sample, this clone was seen many times. This chain joins TRBV7-9 and TRBJ1-2, with TRBD1 identical over 9 bases. Trimming at V came to 5 bases and at J to 5 bases, leaving 6 bases not matched to a gene. Germline values: CDR1 SEHNR, CDR2 FQNEAQ (reference sequence). The CDR3 sequence is 14 residues long. CDR3 amino acids: CASSQGTGRYGYTF. CDR3 in DNA: TGTGCCAGCAGCCAGGGGACAGGGAGGTATGGCTACACCTTC.

This chain joins TRBV5-1 and TRBJ1-1; D is perhaps TRBD1 (5 bases). The CDR3 has 13 residues. From germline, CDR1 is SGHRS and CDR2 YFSETQ. Trimming removed 1 base at V and 6 bases at J, with 10 bases between. CDR3 in amino acids: CASSLPGGAEAFF. The CDR3 region has the DNA TGCGCCAGCAGCTTGCCGGGAGGGGCTGAAGCTTTCTTT.